The rows below give T cell receptor beta chains drawn from one sample of a study of Graves' ophthalmopathy and Graves' hyperthyroidism. TCRdb analysed the multiplex PCR reads with MiXCR anew, one entry per CDR3 protein. The table has about 740,000 distinct CDR3 sequences, roughly 40% seen once. Sequencing input: peripheral blood. The origin of the receptors is an adult man with Graves' ophthalmopathy. CDR3s include the opening cysteine and the closing phenylalanine or tryptophan. The order of the fields is D gene, J gene, clone size, V gene, CDR3 length, CDR3 protein, CDR3 DNA. The D gene is left open where the match is weak. Clone size, where shown, is once, few, many, or a class for clones that have expanded.

d_call: TRBD1
j_call: TRBJ1-1
clone_size: few
v_call: TRBV20-1
cdr3_length: 16
cdr3_aa: CSIRGPRQGLNTEAFF
cdr3_nt: TGCTCCATCCGTGGCCCGCGACAGGGACTGAACACTGAAGCTTTCTTT

d_call: TRBD1
j_call: TRBJ1-4
clone_size: few
v_call: TRBV7-9
cdr3_length: 14
cdr3_aa: CASSWTGSSEKLFF
cdr3_nt: TGTGCCAGCAGCTGGACAGGAAGCAGCGAAAAACTGTTTTTT

d_call: -
j_call: TRBJ2-7
clone_size: -
v_call: TRBV20-1
cdr3_length: 16
cdr3_aa: CSARDEGVAAAYEQYF
cdr3_nt: TGCAGTGCTAGAGATGAGGGGGTGGCAGCTGCCTACGAGCAGTACTTC

d_call: TRBD1
j_call: TRBJ1-6
clone_size: -
v_call: TRBV6-1
cdr3_length: 17
cdr3_aa: CASSEVFYRGTYSPLHF
cdr3_nt: TGTGCCAGCAGTGAAGTCTTCTACAGGGGGACGTACTCACCCCTCCACTTT

d_call: TRBD1
j_call: TRBJ2-5
clone_size: -
v_call: TRBV12-3/TRBV12-4
cdr3_length: 15
cdr3_aa: CASSLDRDSQETQYF
cdr3_nt: TGTGCCAGCAGTTTAGATCGGGACAGCCAAGAGACCCAGTACTTC

d_call: -
j_call: TRBJ1-2
clone_size: many
v_call: TRBV7-9
cdr3_length: 12
cdr3_aa: CASSSDRYGYTF
cdr3_nt: TGTGCCAGCAGCTCGGACAGATATGGCTACACCTTC

d_call: TRBD1
j_call: TRBJ2-2
clone_size: -
v_call: TRBV4-3
cdr3_length: 16
cdr3_aa: CASSPGTATNTGELFF
cdr3_nt: TGCGCCAGCAGCCCAGGGACAGCCACCAACACCGGGGAGCTGTTTTTT

d_call: TRBD2
j_call: TRBJ2-5
clone_size: -
v_call: TRBV2
cdr3_length: 15
cdr3_aa: CASSGGAGGIETQYF
cdr3_nt: TGTGCCAGCAGTGGAGGAGCGGGGGGTATTGAAACCCAGTACTTC

d_call: -
j_call: TRBJ1-5
clone_size: -
v_call: TRBV7-6
cdr3_length: 14
cdr3_aa: CASSSLDGNQPQHF
cdr3_nt: TGTGCCAGCAGCAGTTTAGATGGTAATCAGCCCCAGCATTTT

d_call: TRBD1
j_call: TRBJ1-6
clone_size: many
v_call: TRBV29-1
cdr3_length: 13
cdr3_aa: CSVLGQPNSPLHF
cdr3_nt: TGCAGCGTGCTGGGACAGCCCAATTCACCCCTCCACTTT

d_call: -
j_call: TRBJ1-5
clone_size: many
v_call: TRBV10-3
cdr3_length: 15
cdr3_aa: CAISESLGTNQPQHF
cdr3_nt: TGTGCCATCAGTGAGTCCTTGGGTACAAATCAGCCCCAGCATTTT

d_call: TRBD1
j_call: TRBJ2-7
clone_size: -
v_call: TRBV6-1
cdr3_length: 14
cdr3_aa: CASSHRGDSYEQYF
cdr3_nt: TGTGCCAGCAGTCACAGGGGAGATTCCTACGAGCAGTACTTC

d_call: -
j_call: TRBJ1-5
clone_size: once
v_call: TRBV20-1
cdr3_length: 12
cdr3_aa: CSANRENQPRHF
cdr3_nt: TGCAGTGCTAACAGGGAAAATCAGCCCCGGCATTTT

d_call: -
j_call: TRBJ1-2
clone_size: -
v_call: TRBV10-3
cdr3_length: 16
cdr3_aa: CAISETRDDGRRGYTF
cdr3_nt: TGTGCCATCAGTGAGACGAGGGACGACGGAAGAAGAGGCTACACCTTC

d_call: TRBD1
j_call: TRBJ2-2
clone_size: many
v_call: TRBV7-3
cdr3_length: 15
cdr3_aa: CASSEQGDNTGELFF
cdr3_nt: TGTGCCAGCAGTGAGCAGGGGGACAACACCGGGGAGCTGTTTTTT

d_call: TRBD1
j_call: TRBJ1-1
clone_size: few
v_call: TRBV5-4
cdr3_length: 16
cdr3_aa: CASSSPGQKMGTEAFF
cdr3_nt: TGTGCCAGCAGCTCACCGGGACAGAAAATGGGCACTGAAGCTTTCTTT

d_call: -
j_call: TRBJ1-5
clone_size: -
v_call: TRBV24-1
cdr3_length: 14
cdr3_aa: CATSDPGQDQPQHF
cdr3_nt: TGTGCCACCAGTGACCCAGGACAAGATCAGCCCCAGCATTTT

d_call: -
j_call: TRBJ1-5
clone_size: -
v_call: TRBV24-1
cdr3_length: 15
cdr3_aa: CASTPGIHSNQPQHF
cdr3_nt: TGTGCCAGCACCCCCGGAATTCATAGCAATCAGCCCCAGCATTTT

d_call: -
j_call: TRBJ1-3
clone_size: -
v_call: TRBV29-1
cdr3_length: 14
cdr3_aa: CSATQGTSGNTIYF
cdr3_nt: TGCAGCGCTACTCAGGGAACCTCTGGAAACACCATATATTTT

d_call: TRBD1
j_call: TRBJ2-2
clone_size: many
v_call: TRBV29-1
cdr3_length: 16
cdr3_aa: CSAGTADTMNTGELFF
cdr3_nt: TGCAGCGCCGGGACAGCCGACACGATGAACACCGGGGAGCTGTTTTTT

d_call: -
j_call: TRBJ1-2
clone_size: -
v_call: TRBV7-9
cdr3_length: 11
cdr3_aa: CASSPAVGYTF
cdr3_nt: TGTGCCAGCAGCCCCGCGGTCGGCTACACCTTC

d_call: -
j_call: TRBJ1-2
clone_size: -
v_call: TRBV2
cdr3_length: 15
cdr3_aa: CASRLSGGAAYGYTF
cdr3_nt: TGTGCCAGCAGGTTATCTGGAGGGGCCGCCTATGGCTACACCTTC

d_call: TRBD1
j_call: TRBJ1-4
clone_size: -
v_call: TRBV2
cdr3_length: 16
cdr3_aa: CASSESRGQGAEKLFF
cdr3_nt: TGTGCCAGCAGTGAAAGCCGGGGACAGGGTGCTGAAAAACTGTTTTTT

d_call: -
j_call: TRBJ2-5
clone_size: many
v_call: TRBV20-1
cdr3_length: 12
cdr3_aa: CSAREGRETQYF
cdr3_nt: TGCAGTGCTAGAGAGGGGCGAGAGACCCAGTACTTC

d_call: -
j_call: TRBJ1-1
clone_size: many
v_call: TRBV29-1
cdr3_length: 12
cdr3_aa: CSVDRRAAEAFF
cdr3_nt: TGCAGCGTCGACAGAAGGGCGGCTGAAGCTTTCTTT

d_call: TRBD1
j_call: TRBJ2-5
clone_size: few
v_call: TRBV6-2/TRBV6-3
cdr3_length: 14
cdr3_aa: CASSPGQVEETQYF
cdr3_nt: TGTGCCAGCAGCCCCGGACAGGTAGAAGAGACCCAGTACTTC

d_call: -
j_call: TRBJ2-2
clone_size: few
v_call: TRBV7-9
cdr3_length: 17
cdr3_aa: CASKPVRGRPNTGELFF
cdr3_nt: TGTGCCAGCAAGCCGGTCAGGGGCCGGCCGAACACCGGGGAGCTGTTTTTT

d_call: -
j_call: TRBJ1-6
clone_size: -
v_call: TRBV7-9
cdr3_length: 17
cdr3_aa: CASSLAGASSYNSPLHF
cdr3_nt: TGTGCCAGCAGCTTGGCAGGGGCAAGCTCCTATAATTCACCCCTCCACTTT

d_call: -
j_call: TRBJ1-2
clone_size: -
v_call: TRBV10-3
cdr3_length: 16
cdr3_aa: CAISDRGQGKSGGYTF
cdr3_nt: TGTGCCATCAGTGACCGGGGGCAGGGGAAGAGCGGTGGCTACACCTTC

d_call: TRBD1
j_call: TRBJ1-4
clone_size: -
v_call: TRBV25-1
cdr3_length: 16
cdr3_aa: CASSGTGGLTNEKLFF
cdr3_nt: TGTGCCAGCAGTGGAACAGGGGGGCTCACTAATGAAAAACTGTTTTTT

d_call: -
j_call: TRBJ2-5
clone_size: few
v_call: TRBV7-9
cdr3_length: 17
cdr3_aa: CASSRRGGRAGGETQYF
cdr3_nt: TGTGCCAGCAGCCGCCGTGGGGGAAGGGCCGGCGGGGAGACCCAGTACTTC

d_call: -
j_call: TRBJ2-3
clone_size: -
v_call: TRBV25-1
cdr3_length: 12
cdr3_aa: CASRSTGNTQYF
cdr3_nt: TGTGCCAGCAGATCCACAGGGAATACGCAGTATTTT

d_call: -
j_call: TRBJ2-7
clone_size: -
v_call: TRBV29-1
cdr3_length: 12
cdr3_aa: CSVGLLADEQYF
cdr3_nt: TGCAGCGTTGGTCTTCTAGCCGACGAGCAGTACTTC

d_call: -
j_call: TRBJ1-5
clone_size: -
v_call: TRBV7-9
cdr3_length: 14
cdr3_aa: CASSHSFSGQPQHF
cdr3_nt: TGTGCCAGCAGCCATAGTTTTTCGGGGCAGCCCCAGCATTTT

d_call: TRBD2
j_call: TRBJ2-5
clone_size: few
v_call: TRBV7-2
cdr3_length: 16
cdr3_aa: CASSKRLAGGEETQYF
cdr3_nt: TGTGCCAGCAGCAAACGACTAGCGGGAGGGGAAGAGACCCAGTACTTC

d_call: -
j_call: TRBJ2-7
clone_size: many
v_call: TRBV7-9
cdr3_length: 13
cdr3_aa: CASSSGTGVEQYF
cdr3_nt: TGTGCCAGCAGCTCTGGAACGGGGGTCGAGCAGTACTTC

d_call: -
j_call: TRBJ1-2
clone_size: many
v_call: TRBV7-9
cdr3_length: 13
cdr3_aa: CASSSRANYGYTF
cdr3_nt: TGTGCCAGCAGCTCCAGGGCTAACTATGGCTACACCTTC

d_call: -
j_call: TRBJ1-5
clone_size: many
v_call: TRBV7-9
cdr3_length: 15
cdr3_aa: CASSPSNNGNQPQHF
cdr3_nt: TGTGCCAGCAGCCCTAGTAATAACGGCAATCAGCCCCAGCATTTT

d_call: -
j_call: TRBJ1-5
clone_size: -
v_call: TRBV4-3
cdr3_length: 19
cdr3_aa: CASSQEHGGAQVLNRPQHF
cdr3_nt: TGCGCCAGCAGCCAAGAACACGGGGGGGCGCAAGTTTTAAATCGGCCCCAGCATTTT

d_call: TRBD2
j_call: TRBJ2-5
clone_size: once
v_call: TRBV14
cdr3_length: 18
cdr3_aa: CASSQDPIGGRAPETQYF
cdr3_nt: TGTGCCAGCAGCCAAGATCCTATAGGCGGGAGGGCCCCAGAGACCCAGTACTTC

d_call: TRBD1
j_call: TRBJ2-7
clone_size: many
v_call: TRBV15
cdr3_length: 14
cdr3_aa: CATSRRTGGYEQYF
cdr3_nt: TGTGCCACCAGCAGACGGACAGGGGGCTACGAGCAGTACTTC

d_call: -
j_call: TRBJ1-6
clone_size: few
v_call: TRBV7-9
cdr3_length: 17
cdr3_aa: CASSRYLGAQRGSPLHF
cdr3_nt: TGTGCCAGCAGCCGTTATCTTGGGGCGCAACGCGGTTCACCCCTCCACTTT

d_call: -
j_call: TRBJ1-1
clone_size: many
v_call: TRBV7-6
cdr3_length: 14
cdr3_aa: CASSISPGNTEAFF
cdr3_nt: TGTGCCAGCAGCATTTCCCCAGGGAACACTGAAGCTTTCTTT

d_call: -
j_call: TRBJ1-1
clone_size: -
v_call: TRBV3-1
cdr3_length: 14
cdr3_aa: CASSQGDRRTEAFF
cdr3_nt: TGTGCCAGCAGCCAAGGAGACCGCAGGACTGAAGCTTTCTTT

d_call: -
j_call: TRBJ2-5
clone_size: -
v_call: TRBV6-1
cdr3_length: 12
cdr3_aa: CASRMGAKTQYF
cdr3_nt: TGTGCCAGCAGAATGGGGGCAAAGACCCAGTACTTC

d_call: -
j_call: TRBJ2-5
clone_size: -
v_call: TRBV29-1
cdr3_length: 10
cdr3_aa: CSPGGETQYF
cdr3_nt: TGCAGTCCGGGGGGCGAGACCCAGTACTTC

d_call: -
j_call: TRBJ2-2
clone_size: few
v_call: TRBV7-9
cdr3_length: 16
cdr3_aa: CASSFRIRGLAGELFF
cdr3_nt: TGTGCCAGCAGCTTCCGCATCAGAGGTTTGGCCGGGGAGCTGTTTTTT

d_call: TRBD1
j_call: TRBJ2-5
clone_size: -
v_call: TRBV9
cdr3_length: 14
cdr3_aa: CASSARQGLETQYF
cdr3_nt: TGTGCCAGCAGCGCCCGACAGGGATTGGAGACCCAGTACTTC

d_call: -
j_call: TRBJ1-4
clone_size: many
v_call: TRBV15
cdr3_length: 14
cdr3_aa: CATSRGDEEEKLFF
cdr3_nt: TGTGCCACCAGCCGAGGGGACGAGGAAGAAAAACTGTTTTTT

d_call: -
j_call: TRBJ2-2
clone_size: few
v_call: TRBV7-6
cdr3_length: 14
cdr3_aa: CASSYLGLPGELFF
cdr3_nt: TGTGCCAGCAGTTACTTGGGCTTACCCGGGGAGCTGTTTTTT

d_call: -
j_call: TRBJ1-2
clone_size: few
v_call: TRBV20-1
cdr3_length: 15
cdr3_aa: CSATSGAPANYGYTF
cdr3_nt: TGCAGTGCTACCTCCGGGGCTCCTGCTAACTATGGCTACACCTTC

d_call: -
j_call: TRBJ1-1
clone_size: many
v_call: TRBV6-1
cdr3_length: 15
cdr3_aa: CASSEGGFMNTEAFF
cdr3_nt: TGTGCCAGCAGTGAAGGGGGTTTCATGAACACTGAAGCTTTCTTT

d_call: TRBD2
j_call: TRBJ2-5
clone_size: many
v_call: TRBV7-2
cdr3_length: 15
cdr3_aa: CASAQRGGRVETQYF
cdr3_nt: TGTGCCAGCGCCCAGCGGGGGGGCCGAGTCGAGACCCAGTACTTC

d_call: -
j_call: TRBJ1-1
clone_size: many
v_call: TRBV2
cdr3_length: 15
cdr3_aa: CASSSSRATNTEAFF
cdr3_nt: TGTGCCAGCAGTTCGTCGAGGGCGACGAACACTGAAGCTTTCTTT

d_call: -
j_call: TRBJ1-2
clone_size: -
v_call: TRBV25-1
cdr3_length: 13
cdr3_aa: CAISAGFNYGYTF
cdr3_nt: TGTGCCATCAGTGCAGGGTTTAACTATGGCTACACCTTC

d_call: TRBD1
j_call: TRBJ2-5
clone_size: -
v_call: TRBV7-6
cdr3_length: 19
cdr3_aa: CASSLAAQGGLSSTVTQYF
cdr3_nt: TGTGCCAGCAGCTTAGCGGCACAGGGGGGCTTGTCAAGTACCGTGACCCAGTACTTC